These 19 T cell receptor beta chains came from one sample sequenced in a study of T cell changes during pregnancy in multiple sclerosis. Profiled with immunoSEQ multiplex PCR; TCRdb holds only in-frame clones, not every one. In the table there are 55,000 to 70,000 clones, 88% of which are singletons. The sequences come from CD4+ T cells from peripheral blood mononuclear cells, collected in the third trimester of pregnancy. Every receptor here comes from a female donor with multiple sclerosis, enrolled in a pregnancy study.

This clone was counted a single time. The chain combines TRBV5-1 with TRBJ2-1; a possible D gene is TRBD1 (5 bases). The CDR3 sequence is 16 residues long. V was trimmed by 4 bases and J by 3 bases, leaving 17 bases between them. Germline V gene data show CDR1 as SGHRS and CDR2 as YFSETQ. As DNA, the CDR3 is TGCGCCAGCAGCCCCGAACCACCGGACAACTACAATGAGCAGTTCTTC. Encoded protein: CASSPEPPDNYNEQFF.

J is TRBJ1-1 and V is TRBV19; D might be TRBD1 (5 bases). With 5 bases removed from V and 4 bases from J, the gap between germline ends came to 11 bases. This CDR3 has 13 amino acids. Per the germline V gene, CDR1 is LNHDA and CDR2 is SQIVND (reference sequence). The CDR3 loop reads CASSGAGGTEAFF. CDR3 nucleotides: TGTGCCAGTAGTGGCGCGGGGGGCACTGAAGCTTTCTTT. The full variable domain, with the rest looked up from reference TRBV19 and TRBJ1-1, is DGGITQSPKYLFRKEGQNVTLSCEQNLNHDAMYWYRQDPGQGLRLIYYSQIVNDFQKGDIAEGYSVSREKKESFPLTVTSAQKNPTAFYLCASSGAGGTEAFFGQGTRLTVV.

The chain uses TRBV5-1 and TRBJ2-7; 8 bases match TRBD1. Unmatched junction bases numbered 9, after V lost 2 bases and J lost 8 bases. CDR1 is SGHRS, CDR2 YFSETQ, per germline. The CDR3 is made up of 14 amino acids. The CDR3 is CASSLRDRTLKQYF. The CDR3 DNA reads as TGCGCCAGCAGCTTAAGGGACAGGACCCTCAAGCAGTACTTC.

The chain couples TRBV25-1 to TRBJ2-3; TRBD2 matches at 10 bases. This CDR3 spans 14 amino acids. The junction had 14 bases not matched to a gene; V was cut back by 10 bases and J by 10 bases. The germline gives CDR1 MGHDK, CDR2 SYGVNS. This chain's CDR3 is CATRTSGFLAAQYF. The CDR3 DNA reads as TGTGCCACCCGGACTAGCGGTTTTTTGGCTGCGCAGTATTTT.

The rearrangement links TRBV5-1 to TRBJ1-2, with 9 bases fitting TRBD1. This CDR3 has 15 amino acids. With V trimmed by 6 bases and J by 6 bases, 12 bases remained unmatched. CDR1 SGHRS and CDR2 YFSETQ come from the germline V gene. CDR3 nucleotides: TGCGCCAGCAACTCCGGGACAGGGCCGGGGGATGGCTACACCTTC. Its protein is CASNSGTGPGDGYTF.

The J gene is TRBJ1-6, the V gene TRBV6-4; D is possibly TRBD1 (6 bases). V lost 2 bases and J 7 bases, leaving 9 bases between the germline ends. CDR1 and CDR2 from the germline V gene are MRHNA and SNTAGT. This CDR3 contains 14 residues. The CDR3 region is CASSDGQGNSPLHF. CDR3 DNA: TGTGCCAGCAGTGACGGTCAGGGGAATTCACCCCTCCACTTT.

Of note for this clone: A read error may produce the germline difference seen at one junction end. The chain is built from TRBV7-2 and TRBJ1-3; D possibly corresponds to TRBD1 (5 bases). Germline V gene lookup returns CDR1 SGHTA and CDR2 FQGNSA. The CDR3 has 11 residues. CDR3 coding DNA: TGTGCCAGCAGCTTAGGTGAAGGGGAGGTTTTT. It translates to CASSLGEGEVF. Complete variable domain (other parts from reference TRBV7-2 and TRBJ1-3): GAGVSQSPSNKVTEKGKDVELRCDPISGHTALYWYRQSLGQGLEFLIYFQGNSAPDKSGLPSDRFSAERTGGSVSTLTIQRTQQEDSAVYLCASSLGEGEVFGEGSWLTVV.

This chain links TRBV19 with TRBJ1-3; TRBD1 aligns across 9 bases. CDR1 and CDR2 (germline): LNHDA, SQIVND (reference sequence). The junction had 9 bases not matched to a gene; V was cut back by 7 bases and J by 2 bases. This CDR3 comprises 16 residues. The CDR3 region is CASTRDRAQAGNTIYF. The CDR3 DNA sequence: TGTGCCAGTACCCGGGACAGGGCTCAGGCTGGAAACACCATATATTTT.

This rearrangement joins TRBV6-5 to TRBJ1-1; TRBD1 matches 11 bases. The CDR3 is 16 amino acids. Germline trimming cut 0 bases from V and 4 bases from J; bases unmatched to any gene: 4. Germline lookup yields CDR1 MNHEY and CDR2 SVGAGI. The CDR3 spells CASSYSAGTGGTEAFF. DNA of the CDR3: TGTGCCAGCAGTTACTCGGCCGGGACAGGGGGCACTGAAGCTTTCTTT.

V and J are TRBV16 and TRBJ1-1; TRBD1 aligns across 10 bases. Losses at the gene ends were 3 bases for V and 1 base for J; bases not matched to a gene: 8. The CDR3 totals 17 residues. Germline V gives CDR1 KGHSY, CDR2 FQNENV. The CDR3 sequence: CASSQGQGLLRNTEAFF. The DNA of the CDR3 is TGTGCCAGCAGCCAGGGACAGGGGCTTCTTAGGAACACTGAAGCTTTCTTT.

The table lists this clone with a few counts. This rearrangement joins TRBV7-9 to TRBJ1-5; no reliable D call. This CDR3 is built from 14 residues. Germline CDR1 and CDR2: SEHNR and FQNEAQ (reference sequence). With 3 bases removed from V and 9 bases from J, the gap between germline ends came to 15 bases. CDR3 nucleotide sequence: TGTGCCAGCAGCTTGCCGGCCAGAGGTGCGCCCCAGCATTTT. It translates to CASSLPARGAPQHF. The whole variable domain, filled in from reference TRBV7-9 and TRBJ1-5, reads DTGVSQNPRHKITKRGQNVTFRCDPISEHNRLYWYRQTLGQGPEFLTYFQNEAQLEKSRLLSDRFSAERPKGSFSTLEIQRTEQGDSAMYLCASSLPARGAPQHFGDGTRLSIL.

The chain joins TRBV9 to TRBJ1-1; TRBD1 matches at 11 bases. The trim removed 4 bases at V and 10 bases at J, leaving 6 bases unmatched. Looked up from germline, CDR1 is SGDLS and CDR2 is YYNGEE. The CDR3 has 13 amino acids. The CDR3 nucleotides are TGTGCCAGCAGCCGCCGCGGACAGGGGGCAGCTTTCTTT. It encodes CASSRRGQGAAFF.

The chain is built from TRBV6-1 and TRBJ1-5; D gene ambiguous. The CDR3 spans 14 residues. Deletions cut 4 bases from V and 6 bases from J, with 13 bases between. Germline V gene lookup returns CDR1 MNHNS and CDR2 SASEGT. The CDR3, as DNA: TGTGCCAGCAGTGCCGAGGGAGGTACTCAGCCCCAGCATTTT. Its translation: CASSAEGGTQPQHF.

The chain is built from TRBV7-2 and TRBJ1-1; possibly TRBD1 for D (6 bases). Germline CDR1 is SGHTA and CDR2 is FQGNSA. The CDR3 runs to 13 residues. V was trimmed by 5 bases and J by 5 bases, leaving 12 bases between them. Here the CDR3 DNA reads TGTGCCAGCAGCACAGGGATTCGGACTGAAGCTTTCTTT. Protein sequence: CASSTGIRTEAFF. The full variable domain, in which reference TRBV7-2 and TRBJ1-1 provide the parts outside the CDR3, is GAGVSQSPSNKVTEKGKDVELRCDPISGHTALYWYRQSLGQGLEFLIYFQGNSAPDKSGLPSDRFSAERTGGSVSTLTIQRTQQEDSAVYLCASSTGIRTEAFFGQGTRLTVV.

The chain recombines TRBV19 with TRBJ2-7, with D perhaps matching TRBD1 (6 bases). The V end lost 3 bases, the J end lost 1 base, and 13 bases lay between the germline ends. The CDR3 runs 15 residues. The V gene's germline CDR1 is LNHDA and CDR2 SQIVND (reference sequence). The CDR3 loop reads CASSMGHDGSYEQYF. Written as DNA, the CDR3 is TGTGCCAGTAGTATGGGACACGATGGGTCCTACGAGCAGTACTTC.

This clone was seen once. This chain links TRBV9 with TRBJ2-1, with TRBD2 matching over 13 bases. Trimming took 3 bases from V and 9 from J; bases not matched to a gene: 6. The CDR3 extends over 15 amino acids. CDR1 is SGDLS and CDR2 is YYNGEE in the germline V gene. CDR3 nucleotides: TGTGCCAGCAGCGCCACTAGCGGGGGGGCCGGTGAGCAGTTCTTC. This sequence encodes CASSATSGGAGEQFF. Combining the CDR3 with reference TRBV9 and TRBJ2-1 gives the whole variable domain DSGVTQTPKHLITATGQRVTLRCSPRSGDLSVYWYQQSLDQGLQFLIQYYNGEERAKGNILERFSAQQFPDLHSELNLSSLELGDSALYFCASSATSGGAGEQFFGPGTRLTVL.

The J gene is TRBJ2-7, the V gene TRBV7-3; TRBD1 might be the D (5 bases). This CDR3 spans 15 amino acids. V was cut by 5 bases and J by 3 bases, with 17 bases left in between. Looked up from germline, CDR1 is SGHTA and CDR2 is FQGTGA. The CDR3: CASSPDSQPFYEQYF. The CDR3 DNA reads TGTGCCAGCAGCCCCGACAGCCAACCGTTCTACGAGCAGTACTTC.

This chain joins TRBV10-3 and TRBJ2-7; 11 nucleotides align to TRBD1. CDR1 ENHRY and CDR2 SYGVKD come from the germline V gene. The CDR3 is 15 amino acids. V trimming: 6 bases; J trimming: 2 bases; junction bases outside the gene matches: 6. CDR3 in amino acids: CAISTGTGGPYEQYF. CDR3 bases: TGTGCCATCAGCACCGGGACAGGGGGGCCCTACGAGCAGTACTTC.

This clone was counted at least ten times. The genes are TRBV19 and TRBJ2-5; D unresolved. Germline V gives CDR1 LNHDA, CDR2 SQIVND (reference sequence). The V end lost 6 bases, the J end lost 5 bases, and 13 bases lay between the germline ends. CDR3 length equals 13 residues. CDR3 sequence reads: CASRVPAGETQYF. CDR3 DNA: TGTGCCAGTAGGGTCCCCGCCGGGGAGACCCAGTACTTC.